The 10 T cell receptor beta chains presented below share a single source sample, sequenced in a study of blood T cell repertoires in COVID-19 (TCRdb year 2020). The library came from the immunoSEQ multiplex PCR assay. In TCRdb, the immuneACCESS table is reduced to in-frame sequences with V and J assigned. These tables do not hold every clone; where another copy was compared, an unresolved V gene accounts for under half, and the others remain unexplained. For this sample the table gives roughly 240,000 clones, of which approximately 86% were detected only once. The leading ten clones occupy approximately 3% of the sample. What was sequenced was peripheral blood. These receptors all stem from a woman between 25 and 40 years old who had recovered from COVID-19.

The V gene is TRBV5-1, the J gene TRBJ1-5; TRBD1 agrees at 9 bases. The CDR3 consists of 14 residues. J was trimmed by 5 bases and V by 4 bases; bases with no gene match: 4. The germline CDR1 and CDR2 sequences are SGHRS and YFSETQ. The CDR3 nucleotides read TGCGCCAGCAGCACGACAGGGGGTGATCAGCCCCAGCATTTT. Encoded protein: CASSTTGGDQPQHF.

The J gene is TRBJ2-7, the V gene TRBV4-1, with a possible D match to TRBD2 (6 bases). Germline lookup yields CDR1 MGHRA and CDR2 YSYEKL. V shed 4 bases and J shed 0 bases, with 19 bases lying between them. The CDR3 is 17 amino acids. CDR3 sequence (DNA): TGCGCCAGCAGCCCTATACCGGGGGACTGGAGCTCCTACGAGCAGTACTTC. It yields the protein CASSPIPGDWSSYEQYF.

The CDR3 loop reads CASSFYLNNEQFF. CDR3 in DNA: TGTGCCAGCAGCTTCTACTTAAACAATGAGCAGTTCTTC. The rearrangement links TRBV11-3 to TRBJ2-1; D is unresolved. The V end lost 3 bases, the J end lost 5 bases, and 8 bases lay between the germline ends. The CDR3 has 13 residues. Per germline, CDR1 SGHNT and CDR2 YENEEA.

This clone has just one count. J is TRBJ1-5 and V is TRBV2; maybe TRBD1 (6 bases). Trimming shortened V by 0 bases and J by 8 bases, and 11 bases separated the two germline ends. CDR3 length: 14 amino acids. Germline V gene lookup returns CDR1 SNHLY and CDR2 FYNNEI. The CDR3 protein is CASSEAGGGKPQHF. The CDR3 bases are TGTGCCAGCAGTGAAGCAGGCGGGGGCAAGCCCCAGCATTTT.

CDR3 DNA: TGCGCCAGCAGCTCCCACGGCGGGGGGGTAGTTGAAAATTCACCCCTCCACTTT. Protein sequence: CASSSHGGGVVENSPLHF. V usage is TRBV5-1 and J usage is TRBJ1-6; a possible D gene is TRBD1 (5 bases). Deletions cut 3 bases from V and 7 bases from J, with 23 bases between. The length of the CDR3 is 18 residues. The germline gives CDR1 SGHRS, CDR2 YFSETQ.

The chain combines TRBV10-3 with TRBJ2-1; the match to TRBD1 covers 7 bases. V lost 4 bases to trimming and J lost 4 bases; unmatched junction nucleotides: 7. The germline CDR1 and CDR2 sequences are ENHRY and SYGVKD. The CDR3 loop spans 15 amino acids. DNA of the CDR3: TGTGCCATCAGTGCGCCGGGACAGTCTTACAATGAGCAGTTCTTC. Translation gives CAISAPGQSYNEQFF.

The chain uses TRBV27 and TRBJ2-2; tentative D call: TRBD1 (6 bases). Looked up from germline, CDR1 is MNHEY and CDR2 is SMNVEV (reference sequence). The CDR3 consists of 13 residues. Trimming removed 5 bases at V and 5 bases at J, with 9 bases between. The CDR3 loop reads CASSRTGTGELFF. CDR3 DNA: TGTGCCAGCAGTCGTACAGGGACCGGGGAGCTGTTTTTT.

The chain has TRBV5-1 and TRBJ2-2, with D possibly matching TRBD2 (6 bases). Trimming left V 0 bases short and J 4 bases short, with 10 bases between. Germline values: CDR1 SGHRS, CDR2 YFSETQ. The CDR3 is made up of 15 amino acids. The CDR3 DNA follows: TGCGCCAGCAGCTTGGACCTGGGGGGCACCGGGGAGCTGTTTTTT. This translates into CASSLDLGGTGELFF.

V gene TRBV12-5 combines with J gene TRBJ1-1, with TRBD1 matching over 7 bases. V lost 7 bases to trimming and J lost 3 bases; unmatched junction nucleotides: 14. CDR3 length equals 16 residues. Germline V gene data show CDR1 as LGHNT and CDR2 as FRNRAP. CDR3 sequence: CASVKQLGQHDTEAFF. The CDR3 DNA reads as TGTGCTAGTGTTAAACAACTGGGACAGCATGACACTGAAGCTTTCTTT.

For this clone: Other DNA sequences within the sample encode an identical CDR3. V and J are TRBV27 and TRBJ2-7; 8 bases map to TRBD1. CDR3 length: 13 amino acids. J lost 2 bases, V lost 4 bases, and 1 base had no gene match. The germline gives CDR1 MNHEY, CDR2 SMNVEV (reference sequence). This CDR3 reads CASSSGGPYEQYF. In DNA form, the CDR3 reads TGTGCCAGCAGTTCAGGGGGCCCCTACGAGCAGTACTTC.